This T cell receptor (beta chain) emerged from a study of T cells expressing NK-cell markers. Study findings and constraints: Whether expanded NKG2C-expressing T cell clones recognize HCMV is unknown. Among CD8+ T cells from six donors, dominant NKG2C+ clonotypes accounted for 1.0-7.0%. These clonotypes additionally ranked first within the CD3+CD56-NKG2C+ fraction of a few donors.

As concerns this clonotype: Its antigen is not known.

Researchers built TCR beta cDNA using 5'RACE template switching with UMIs. TCRdb reprocessed the 5' RACE reads, with one entry per CDR3 protein and no DNA. This table lists 300,000 to 500,000 distinct CDR3 sequences. The CDR3 is 12 amino acids. The germline gives CDR1 SGHNT, CDR2 YENEEA. The sample comprised blood T cells: a sorted CD56 or NKG2C T cell subset, CD4+ or CD8+ T cells, or bulk PBMC T cells (not recorded which). This TCR came from a woman aged 45-59 years in good health. This chain uses TRBV11-3 with TRBJ2-1; checking the TCRdb D call of TRBD2 is not possible without DNA. CDR3 sequence: CASSLTSGTLFF. Full variable domain (outside the CDR3, taken from reference TRBV11-3 and TRBJ2-1): EAGVVQSPRYKIIEKKQPVAFWCNPISGHNTLYWYLQNLGQGPELLIRYENEEAVDDSQLPKDRFSAERLKGVDSTLKIQPAELGDSAVYLCASSLTSGTLFFGPGTRLTVL.